The T cell receptor (beta chain) under discussion was sequenced for a study of blood T cell repertoires in COVID-19. As for the study in general: The United States, Italy and Spain provided the acute and convalescent COVID-19 samples. Sources were T cells, B-cell-depleted T cells, or PBMCs; the material itself was cDNA or gDNA.

In the authors' methods: Amplification with reference gene primers provided the estimates of nucleated cell counts. The data were produced by immunoSEQ multiplex PCR, yet TCRdb's version contains in-frame clones alone and is incomplete. V and J calls and clone size are copied from that table; D and trimming were computed from the DNA. The sample has about 210,000 clones, about 91% seen once. Trimming removed 0 bases at V and 0 bases at J, with 8 bases between. Germline-derived CDR1 and CDR2 are SGDLS and YYNGEE. The CDR3 length is 15 residues. The V call is TRBV9, the J call TRBJ2-3; no clear D gene. Sequenced: peripheral blood. This clonotype was obtained from a man younger than 40 with acute or convalescent COVID-19. The CDR3 DNA sequence: TGTGCCAGCAGCGTAGGAGCCATCAGCACAGATACGCAGTATTTT. Translated: CASSVGAISTDTQYF.